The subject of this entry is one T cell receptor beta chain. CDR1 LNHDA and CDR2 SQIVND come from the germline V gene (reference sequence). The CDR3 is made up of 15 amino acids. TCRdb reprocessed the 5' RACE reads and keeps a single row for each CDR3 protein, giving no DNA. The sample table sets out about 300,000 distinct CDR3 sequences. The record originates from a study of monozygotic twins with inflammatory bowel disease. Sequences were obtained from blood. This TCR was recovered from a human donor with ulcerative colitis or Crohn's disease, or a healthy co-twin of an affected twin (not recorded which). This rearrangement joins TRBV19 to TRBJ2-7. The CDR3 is CASRRGPNPSYEQYF.